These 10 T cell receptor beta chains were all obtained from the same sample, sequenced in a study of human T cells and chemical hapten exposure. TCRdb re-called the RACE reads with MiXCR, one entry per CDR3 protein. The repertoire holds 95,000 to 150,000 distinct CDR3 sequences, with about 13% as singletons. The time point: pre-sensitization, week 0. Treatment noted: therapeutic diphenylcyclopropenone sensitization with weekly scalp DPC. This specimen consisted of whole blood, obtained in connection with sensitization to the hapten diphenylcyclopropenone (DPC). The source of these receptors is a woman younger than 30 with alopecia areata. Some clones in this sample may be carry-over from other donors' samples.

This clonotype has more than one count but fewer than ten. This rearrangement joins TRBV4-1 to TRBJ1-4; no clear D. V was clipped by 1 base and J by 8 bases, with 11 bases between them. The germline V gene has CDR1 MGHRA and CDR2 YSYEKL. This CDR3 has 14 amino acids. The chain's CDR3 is CASSQVERSEKLFF. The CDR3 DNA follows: TGCGCCAGCAGCCAAGTTGAGAGGAGCGAAAAACTGTTTTTT.

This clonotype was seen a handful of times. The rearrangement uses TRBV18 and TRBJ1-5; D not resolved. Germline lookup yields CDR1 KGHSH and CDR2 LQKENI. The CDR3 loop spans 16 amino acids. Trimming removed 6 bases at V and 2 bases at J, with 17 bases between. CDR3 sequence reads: CASSPVRGIGNQPQHF. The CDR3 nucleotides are TGTGCCAGCTCGCCGGTAAGAGGAATCGGCAATCAGCCCCAGCATTTT.

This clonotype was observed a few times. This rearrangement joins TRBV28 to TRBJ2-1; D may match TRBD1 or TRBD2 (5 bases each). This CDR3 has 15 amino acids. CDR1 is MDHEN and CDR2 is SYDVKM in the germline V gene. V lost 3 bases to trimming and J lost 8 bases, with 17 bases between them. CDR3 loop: CASSFLGRGRDEQFF. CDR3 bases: TGTGCCAGCAGTTTTCTTGGCCGGGGACGGGATGAGCAGTTCTTC.

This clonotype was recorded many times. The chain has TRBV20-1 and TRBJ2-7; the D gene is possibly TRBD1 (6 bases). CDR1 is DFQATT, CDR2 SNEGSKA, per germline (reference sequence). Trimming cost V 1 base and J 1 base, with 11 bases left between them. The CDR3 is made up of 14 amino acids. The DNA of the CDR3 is TGCAGTGCTAGAGGCGTGACAGGATCCTACGAGCAGTACTTC. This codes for CSARGVTGSYEQYF.

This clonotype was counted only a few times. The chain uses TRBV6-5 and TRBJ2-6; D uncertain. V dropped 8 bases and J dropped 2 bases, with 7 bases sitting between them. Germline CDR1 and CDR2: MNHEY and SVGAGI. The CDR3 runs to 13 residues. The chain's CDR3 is CASGWAGANVLTF. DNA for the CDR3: TGTGCCAGCGGGTGGGCTGGGGCCAACGTCCTGACTTTC.

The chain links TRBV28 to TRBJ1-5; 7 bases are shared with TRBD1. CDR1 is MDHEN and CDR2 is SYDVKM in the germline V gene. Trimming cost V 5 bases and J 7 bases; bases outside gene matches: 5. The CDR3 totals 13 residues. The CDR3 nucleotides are TGTGCCAGCAGTCCAGGGGGATGGCAGCCCCAGCATTTT. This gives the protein CASSPGGWQPQHF.

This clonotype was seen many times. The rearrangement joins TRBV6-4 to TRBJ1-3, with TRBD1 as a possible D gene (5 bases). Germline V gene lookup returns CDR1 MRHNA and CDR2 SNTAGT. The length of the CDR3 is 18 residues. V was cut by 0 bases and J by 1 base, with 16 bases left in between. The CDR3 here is CASSDSDIDRNSGNTIYF. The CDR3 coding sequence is TGTGCCAGCAGTGACTCTGACATCGACAGAAATTCTGGAAACACCATATATTTT.

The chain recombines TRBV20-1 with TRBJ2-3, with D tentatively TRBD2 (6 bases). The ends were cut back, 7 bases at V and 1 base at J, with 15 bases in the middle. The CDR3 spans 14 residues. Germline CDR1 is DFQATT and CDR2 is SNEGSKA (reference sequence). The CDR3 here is CSGLRGSGTDTQYF. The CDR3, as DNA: TGCAGTGGTCTCCGGGGGTCTGGCACAGATACGCAGTATTTT.

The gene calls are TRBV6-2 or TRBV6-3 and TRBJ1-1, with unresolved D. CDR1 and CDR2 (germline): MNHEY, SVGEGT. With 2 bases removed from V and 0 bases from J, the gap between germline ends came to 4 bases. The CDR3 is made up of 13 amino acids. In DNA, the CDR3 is TGTGCCAGCAGTTACAGGATGAACACTGAAGCTTTCTTT. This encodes CASSYRMNTEAFF.

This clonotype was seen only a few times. The CDR3 region has the DNA TGTGCCAGCAGCTTATTACAGGGAGGAGCTGAAGCTTTCTTT. As protein: CASSLLQGGAEAFF. This chain links TRBV7-6 with TRBJ1-1; TRBD1 is a possible D gene (6 bases). Germline lookup yields CDR1 SGHVS and CDR2 FNYEAQ. This CDR3 spans 14 amino acids. V shed 2 bases and J shed 6 bases, with 13 bases lying between them.